Listed below are T cell receptor beta chains from one sample, sequenced in a study of blood T cell repertoires in COVID-19. The repertoire was sequenced with immunoSEQ multiplex PCR; TCRdb's copy has only in-frame clones and lacks some. Among under 25,000 clones listed, around 90% were seen once. The sequencing sample was made of peripheral blood. These TCRs come from a woman in her 70s with active COVID-19. The CDR3 runs from the conserved cysteine through the conserved F or W. A D gene is named only where the DNA matches it firmly. Not every row has a clone size; where given, it reads once, few, many or a size class.

TRBD2 TRBJ2-1 TRBV5-5 16 . TGTGCCAGCAGCTCGCTAGCGGGGTCATCCTACAATGAGCAGTTCTTC CASSSLAGSSYNEQFF
TRBD1 TRBJ2-5 TRBV7-9 19 . TGTGCCAGCAGCTTAGGAGACACAACAGGGGCCTGGGCCCAAGAGACCCAGTACTTC CASSLGDTTGAWAQETQYF
TRBD1 TRBJ1-3 TRBV3-1/TRBV3-2 16 . TGTGCCAGCAGCCACCTATACAGGGGGCTCGGAAACACCATATATTTT CASSHLYRGLGNTIYF
TRBD1 TRBJ1-2 TRBV4-3 15 . TGCGCCAGCAGCCAAGTGGACAGGGCCAACTATGGCTACACCTTC CASSQVDRANYGYTF
. TRBJ2-2 TRBV9 16 . TGTGCCAGCAGCGTAGAGGGATTCAGCGGGACCGGGGAGCTGTTTTTT CASSVEGFSGTGELFF
TRBD2 TRBJ2-5 TRBV5-1 14 . TGCGCCAGCAGCTCCGGACTAGATGGGCAGACCCAGTACTTC CASSSGLDGQTQYF
. TRBJ1-6 TRBV5-6 15 . TGTGCCAGCAGCCCCATCTTCCGCAGGGGTACACCCCTCCACTTT CASSPIFRRGTPLHF
. TRBJ2-2 TRBV5-5 15 . TGTGCCAGCAGCGCAAATGATCCGGTGTCCGGGGAGCTGTTTTTT CASSANDPVSGELFF
. TRBJ2-2 TRBV15 15 . TGTGCCACCAGCAGAGCAACGGCAGGGGTAGGGGAGCTGTTTTTT CATSRATAGVGELFF
TRBD2 TRBJ2-2 TRBV9 18 . TGTGCCAGCAGCGTACTTAGCGGGGGCCCGACGAACACCGGGGAGCTGTTTTTT CASSVLSGGPTNTGELFF
TRBD1 TRBJ1-2 TRBV7-8 14 . TGTGCCAGCAGCTTACCGGGACAGAGCTATGGCTACACCTTC CASSLPGQSYGYTF
TRBD1 TRBJ1-1 TRBV6-4 13 . TGTGCCAGCAGTCGGACAGGGAACACTGAAGCTTTCTTT CASSRTGNTEAFF
TRBD1 TRBJ1-1 TRBV3-1/TRBV3-2 15 . TGTGCCAGCAGCTTGGGACAGGGACTGAACACTGAAGCTTTCTTT CASSLGQGLNTEAFF
. TRBJ2-1 TRBV7-5 15 . TGTGTCAGAAGCAACGGGACTAGCGGGGTCCATGAGCAGTTCTTC CVRSNGTSGVHEQFF
TRBD2 TRBJ2-5 TRBV15 13 . TGTGCCACCTTGGGGGGGAGGGTCGAGACCCAGTACTTC CATLGGRVETQYF
. TRBJ1-1 TRBV9 15 . TGTGCCAGCAGCGTAGTCGGGGGGGCAATGGCTGAAGCTTTCTTT CASSVVGGAMAEAFF
TRBD1 TRBJ2-7 TRBV19 14 . TGTGCCAGTAGTATCCTGGACAGGGTCTACGAGCAGTACTTC CASSILDRVYEQYF
TRBD2 TRBJ2-5 TRBV3-1/TRBV3-2 17 . TGTGCCAGCAGCCAAGTGAAGCCACTAGCGGATAAAGAGACCCAGTACTTC CASSQVKPLADKETQYF
TRBD1 TRBJ2-1 TRBV19 16 . TGTGCCAGTAGGGCTGACCATCAACAGGGGTCTAATGAGCAGTTCTTC CASRADHQQGSNEQFF
. TRBJ1-5 TRBV27 17 . TGTGCCACCGCCAAAGGTTGGGGGAGGGCGGGAAATCAGCCCCAGCATTTT CATAKGWGRAGNQPQHF
TRBD2 TRBJ2-7 TRBV6-1 17 . TGTGCCAGCAGTGAAGTTGAGACTAGCGGGGGGGCCTACGAGCAGTACTTC CASSEVETSGGAYEQYF
TRBD1 TRBJ2-1 TRBV5-1 16 once TGCGCCAGCAGCTTGAGTAGGGGACAGGGGGCGGATGAGCAGTTCTTC CASSLSRGQGADEQFF
. TRBJ1-6 TRBV18 15 . TGTGCCAGCTCACCAGAGCAGGGTAATAATTCACCCCTCCACTTT CASSPEQGNNSPLHF
TRBD2 TRBJ2-6 TRBV6-2/TRBV6-3 16 few TGTGCCAGCAGTTTCGGGGGGGGCTCTGGGGCCAACGTCCTGACTTTC CASSFGGGSGANVLTF
. TRBJ1-2 TRBV27 13 . TGTGCCAGCAGTTTATCCAGGGCCAACGGCTACACCTTC CASSLSRANGYTF
. TRBJ2-3 TRBV19 15 . TGTGCCAGTAGTATTTCTAGCCCTCGCACAGATACGCAGTATTTT CASSISSPRTDTQYF
TRBD1 TRBJ1-2 TRBV29-1 17 . TGCAGCGTTCGGACGTGGGACAGGGGGTTGGCTAACTATGGCTACACCTTC CSVRTWDRGLANYGYTF
TRBD2 TRBJ2-1 TRBV11-2 17 once TGTGCCAGCAGCAAGATTGGTCTAGCGGGCGCTTCCAATGAGCAGTTCTTC CASSKIGLAGASNEQFF
TRBD1 TRBJ2-4 TRBV19 15 large TGTGCCAGTAGCCTCTCGGGACAGGGAGAAAACATTCAGTACTTC CASSLSGQGENIQYF
. TRBJ1-1 TRBV3-1/TRBV3-2 16 . TGTGCCAGCTCCCCAGACTCAACAGGGTGGGTCACTGAAGCTTTCTTT CASSPDSTGWVTEAFF
. TRBJ2-7 TRBV5-5 15 . TGTGCCAGCAGCTTGGGTGTGGCCAGTCCCTACGAGCAGTACTTC CASSLGVASPYEQYF
. TRBJ1-5 TRBV3-1/TRBV3-2 17 few TGTGCCAGCAGCCAACCTTCATTCGCGGACACCAATCAGCCCCAGCATTTT CASSQPSFADTNQPQHF
. TRBJ2-4 TRBV10-2 13 . TGCGCCAGCAATGGGGGAGGGGGGAACATTCAGTACTTC CASNGGGGNIQYF
TRBD1 TRBJ1-1 TRBV6-5 15 . TGTGCCAGCAGTTACGGCCAGGGGGTTTACACTGAAGCTTTCTTT CASSYGQGVYTEAFF
. TRBJ2-7 TRBV2 15 . TGTGCCAGCAGTGAACGTTTAGGGGCCTTAGTGGAGCAGTACTTC CASSERLGALVEQYF
. TRBJ2-1 TRBV12-3/TRBV12-4 11 . TGTGCCAGCACCACTACCAATGAGCAGTTCTTC CASTTTNEQFF
. TRBJ2-6 TRBV7-2 17 . TGTGCCAGCAGCCCCGGGACTGGCACTCCTGGGGCCAACGTCCTGACTTTC CASSPGTGTPGANVLTF
TRBD1 TRBJ2-7 TRBV29-1 13 . TGCAGCGTTGTTGGACAGGCCTCCTACGAGCAGTACTTC CSVVGQASYEQYF
TRBD1 TRBJ2-1 TRBV30 13 . TGTGCCTGGACCGTAAATCGACAGGGGTCGCAGTTCTTC CAWTVNRQGSQFF
. TRBJ1-2 TRBV9 13 once TGTGCCAGCAGCGCATGGACAGCCTATGGCTACACCTTC CASSAWTAYGYTF
. TRBJ1-3 TRBV5-8 15 once TGTGCCAGCAGCTTGGACTGGGAGCCTGGAAACACCATATATTTT CASSLDWEPGNTIYF
. TRBJ2-7 TRBV6-1 12 . TGTGCCAGCAGTGACCGGGGGTACGAGCAGTACTTC CASSDRGYEQYF
. TRBJ2-5 TRBV9 11 . TGTGCCAGCAGCACCGGAGGGACCCAGTACTTC CASSTGGTQYF
. TRBJ2-3 TRBV3-1/TRBV3-2 14 . TGTGCCAGCAGCCAAGAAGCCGCGACAGATACGCAGTATTTT CASSQEAATDTQYF
TRBD1 TRBJ2-7 TRBV10-3 16 once TGTGCCATCAGTGAAGCATCCGGGACAGCCTCCTACGAGCAGTACTTC CAISEASGTASYEQYF
. TRBJ1-1 TRBV20-1 11 . TGCAGTGCGGGAAGGCGGGGTGAAGCTTTCTTT CSAGRRGEAFF
TRBD2 TRBJ2-3 TRBV5-8 14 . TGTGCCAGCAGCCAAGCGGGGGGCGCAGATACGCAGTATTTT CASSQAGGADTQYF
. TRBJ1-2 TRBV29-1 11 . TGCAGCGCTGGAGAGCGGGCCCTCAACGCCTTC CSAGERALNAF
TRBD1 TRBJ2-5 TRBV7-3 16 few TGTGCCAGCAGCTTAATTGCGGGACAGGGTCAAGAGACCCAGTACTTC CASSLIAGQGQETQYF
. TRBJ1-5 TRBV6-2/TRBV6-3 15 . TGTGCCAGCAGTAACCTCAGGGTTATCAATCAGCCCCAGCATTTT CASSNLRVINQPQHF
TRBD1 TRBJ1-2 TRBV6-5 13 . TGTGCCAGCAGTTCGACAGGGGACTATGGCTACACCTTC CASSSTGDYGYTF
. TRBJ2-2 TRBV11-2 17 . TGTGCCAGCCGGAACGCGAACCAGGGGCGACGCACCGGGGAGCTGTTTTTT CASRNANQGRRTGELFF
TRBD1 TRBJ1-4 TRBV18 17 once TGTGCCAGCTCACCCCGAATGGACAGGCGGCTTAATGAAAAACTGTTTTTT CASSPRMDRRLNEKLFF
TRBD1 TRBJ1-1 TRBV5-1 14 . TGCGCCAGCAGCCCGACAGGGCCTTTGACTGAAGCTTTCTTT CASSPTGPLTEAFF
TRBD2 TRBJ2-5 TRBV4-2 18 once TGTGCCAGCAGCCAAGATGTCCTAGTGGGAGGGTACCAAGAGACCCAGTACTTC CASSQDVLVGGYQETQYF
TRBD1 TRBJ1-4 TRBV24-1 17 . TGTGCCACCAGTGGAGTGGACAGGGTCTTTAATAATGAAAAACTGTTTTTT CATSGVDRVFNNEKLFF
TRBD2 TRBJ2-1 TRBV15 16 . TGTGCCACCAGCAGAGTACAGCGGGGGGGACGCAATGAGCAGTTCTTC CATSRVQRGGRNEQFF
TRBD1 TRBJ2-2 TRBV20-1 14 . TGCAGTGCTAGTACAGGGGGCAGGGGCGGGGAGCTGTTTTTT CSASTGGRGGELFF
TRBD1 TRBJ2-7 TRBV7-2 14 . TGTGCCAGCAGCTGGGGACAGGGTACCTACGAGCAGTACTTC CASSWGQGTYEQYF